The 26 T cell receptor beta chains below all came from one sample that was sequenced in a study of read filtering for tumor transcriptome and immune sequencing. From 400 to 450 ng of RNA, a library with molecular barcoded alpha/delta and beta/gamma adaptors was made. TCRdb called the reads again in MiXCR, with one record for every CDR3 protein. The sample lists 85,000 to 100,000 distinct CDR3 sequences, 20% to 25% occurring once. The sequenced sample consisted of a population of CD138-negative cells sorted from bone marrow. Every receptor here comes from a donor at least 40 years old with multiple myeloma.

As to this clonotype: This may come from a read error, since a much larger clone is one base off. CDR3 protein: CAGSFGGDLNTEAFF. CDR3 nucleotide sequence: TGTGCCGGCAGTTTTGGGGGGGACCTGAACACTGAAGCTTTCTTT. The chain joins TRBV12-3 or TRBV12-4 to TRBJ1-1; possibly TRBD1 for D (5 bases). CDR3 size: 15 residues.

This clonotype was counted at least ten times. The rearrangement uses TRBV28 and TRBJ2-3; the D is unclear. There are 16 residues in the CDR3. The V end lost 3 bases, the J end lost 4 bases, and 17 bases lay between the germline ends. CDR1 and CDR2 from the germline V gene are MDHEN and SYDVKM. DNA of the CDR3: TGTGCCAGCAGTTTGGTAGGGAAAGTCTGGTCAGATACGCAGTATTTT. Encoded protein: CASSLVGKVWSDTQYF.

This clonotype was recorded many times. This chain links TRBV12-3 or TRBV12-4 with TRBJ1-5; the D is unclear. The CDR3 spans 15 residues. The V gene lost 1 base and the J gene lost 3 bases, with 10 bases spanning the gap. The CDR3 sequence: CASSLVAGNNQPQHF. DNA for the CDR3: TGTGCCAGCAGTTTAGTAGCGGGGAACAATCAGCCCCAGCATTTT.

This clonotype was seen ten or more times. The chain carries TRBV5-1 and TRBJ1-5; D gene uncertain. Between the trimmed V and J ends, which lost 1 base and 4 bases, there was a span of 6 bases. This CDR3 spans 13 amino acids. Germline V gene lookup returns CDR1 SGHRS and CDR2 YFSETQ. The CDR3 is CASSLWPNQPQHF. CDR3 DNA: TGCGCCAGCAGCTTGTGGCCGAATCAGCCCCAGCATTTT.

A few counts support this clonotype. The chain couples TRBV5-1 to TRBJ2-3, with a weak D call TRBD1 (5 bases). Germline V gene sequence: CDR1 SGHRS, CDR2 YFSETQ. The CDR3 totals 13 residues. Trimming removed 3 bases at V and 6 bases at J, with 11 bases between. The CDR3 protein is CASSSGQWDTQYF. The CDR3 nucleotides read TGCGCCAGCAGCTCCGGACAATGGGATACGCAGTATTTT. Full variable domain (remainder filled in from reference TRBV5-1 and TRBJ2-3): KAGVTQTPRYLIKTRGQQVTLSCSPISGHRSVSWYQQTPGQGLQFLFEYFSETQRNKGNFPGRFSGRQFSNSRSEMNVSTLELGDSALYLCASSSGQWDTQYFGPGTRLTVL.

This clonotype appeared many times. V usage is TRBV7-9 and J usage is TRBJ1-1; no reliable D call. The V gene's germline CDR1 is SEHNR and CDR2 FQNEAQ (reference sequence). CDR3 size: 13 residues. Trimming pared 6 bases from V and 3 bases from J, leaving 11 bases between. This CDR3 is CASRPGGYTEAFF. The DNA for the CDR3 is TGTGCCAGCAGACCCGGCGGTTACACTGAAGCTTTCTTT. The full variable domain, completed using reference TRBV7-9 and TRBJ1-1, is DTGVSQNPRHKITKRGQNVTFRCDPISEHNRLYWYRQTLGQGPEFLTYFQNEAQLEKSRLLSDRFSAERPKGSFSTLEIQRTEQGDSAMYLCASRPGGYTEAFFGQGTRLTVV.

J is TRBJ1-4 and V is TRBV23-1; 10 bases map to TRBD1. TRBV23-1 is designated an ORF whose function remains uncertain. The V gene end was trimmed by 8 bases and the J gene end by 12 bases; junction bases not matched to a gene: 12. CDR3 length: 14 residues. The CDR3 sequence is CASSGTGVYEELFF. In DNA form, the CDR3 reads TGCGCCAGCTCCGGGACAGGGGTGTACGAAGAACTGTTTTTT.

The chain uses TRBV6-1 and TRBJ2-7; the D gene could be TRBD1 or TRBD2 (6 bases each). In germline, CDR1 is MNHNS, CDR2 SASEGT. V lost 8 bases and J 0 bases, leaving 23 bases between the germline ends. CDR3 length: 17 amino acids. The CDR3 DNA is TGTGCCAGCGTCGGGGGAATCGGGGGCCGTAGCTCCTACGAGCAGTACTTC. It translates to CASVGGIGGRSSYEQYF.

Many counts were recorded for this clonotype. The chain uses TRBV19 and TRBJ2-6; the match to TRBD1 covers 7 bases. The CDR3 loop spans 15 amino acids. Germline V CDR1 and CDR2: LNHDA, SQIVND (reference sequence). With V trimmed by 6 bases and J by 4 bases, 6 bases remained unmatched. Here the CDR3 DNA reads TGTGCCAGTAGCCTTGGACAGGTCGGGGCCAACGTCCTGACTTTC. Amino acid sequence: CASSLGQVGANVLTF.

In the case of this clonotype: This may come from a read error, since a much larger clone is one base off. The conserved phenylalanine or tryptophan normally closing the CDR3 is absent here, so this likely arose from a read error. The chain joins TRBV20-1 to TRBJ2-4, with D possibly TRBD1 on 8 matching bases. The V end lost 6 bases, the J end lost 9 bases, and 15 bases lay between the germline ends. The CDR3 consists of 12 residues. Germline V lookup: CDR1 DFQATT, CDR2 SNEGSKA (reference sequence). The CDR3 sequence is CSATDREGIQYL. Written as DNA, the CDR3 is TGCAGTGCCACGGACAGGGAGGGCATTCAGTACTTA.

The sample holds a few counts of this clonotype. With a much larger clone just one base away, this may be a read error. The chain is built from TRBV6-6 and TRBJ2-6; D is ambiguous. Germline V gene lookup returns CDR1 MNHNY and CDR2 SVGAGI (reference sequence). This CDR3 is 15 amino acids long. The CDR3 DNA reads as TGTGCCAGCAGCATCCTGGGCTCTGGGGACAACGTCCTGACTTTC. Its translation: CASSILGSGDNVLTF.

This clonotype came up many times. The chain has TRBV2 and TRBJ1-5; no definite D call. The germline V gene encodes CDR1 SNHLY and CDR2 FYNNEI. V lost 2 bases and J 4 bases, leaving 12 bases between the germline ends. This CDR3 region has 15 residues. The CDR3 DNA is TGTGCCAGCAGTGAACAAATCGCACCAAATCAGCCCCAGCATTTT. Residues: CASSEQIAPNQPQHF.

This clonotype was seen at least ten times. The chain recombines TRBV7-2 with TRBJ2-5; 11 positions agree with TRBD1. V was clipped by 5 bases and J by 5 bases; unmatched bases: 10. Looked up from germline, CDR1 is SGHTA and CDR2 is FQGNSA. This CDR3 contains 16 residues. CDR3 DNA: TGTGCCAGCAGCCCCAGGACAGGGGGCCTTCGGGAGACCCAGTACTTC. It specifies CASSPRTGGLRETQYF.

In its sample, this clonotype was seen once. A single base separates this from a much larger clone, so it may be a read error. The V and J genes are TRBV20-1 and TRBJ2-7; D is unresolved. The CDR3 consists of 13 residues. Germline-derived CDR1 and CDR2 are DFQATT and SNEGSKA (reference sequence). V was cut by 3 bases and J by 4 bases, with 13 bases left in between. CDR3 nucleotides: TGCAGTGCTAGTTGGCCGAACTCATACGAGCAGTACTTC. As protein: CSASWPNSYEQYF.

The chain carries TRBV29-1 and TRBJ2-7; D possibly corresponds to TRBD1 (5 bases). The CDR3 consists of 11 residues. Germline V lookup: CDR1 SQVTM, CDR2 ANQGSEA. Deletions cut 3 bases from V and 4 bases from J, with 7 bases between. CDR3 DNA: TGCAGCGTTGATAGGGGTTACGAGCAGTACTTC. It specifies CSVDRGYEQYF.

This clonotype has ten or more counts. This CDR3 reads CASSPRFAGRAFF. The DNA of the CDR3 is TGTGCCAGCAGCCCCCGTTTTGCCGGTCGAGCTTTCTTT. The chain has TRBV7-8 and TRBJ1-1, with D hard to call. V lost 5 bases to trimming and J lost 10 bases, with 17 bases between them. Germline lookup yields CDR1 SGHVS and CDR2 FQNEAQ. The CDR3 is 13 amino acids.

This clonotype occurred a few times. A much larger clone is a single base away; this may be a read error. This chain joins TRBV12-3 or TRBV12-4 and TRBJ2-1; 7 bases are shared with TRBD1. The CDR3 runs to 13 residues. This CDR3 is CASSLTGYSEQFF. Here the CDR3 DNA reads TGTGCCAGCAGTTTGACAGGGTACAGTGAGCAGTTCTTC.

Remarks on this clonotype: An end of the junction differs from the germline gene, which may be a read error. V gene TRBV5-5 combines with J gene TRBJ2-7; TRBD2 matches 8 bases. This CDR3 comprises 16 residues. Germline CDR1 SGHKS, CDR2 YYEKEE (reference sequence). For the CDR3, the DNA is TGTGTCAGCAGCTTGGCCCCGGGACTAGGAAGCTACGAGCAGTACTTC. Residues: CVSSLAPGLGSYEQYF.

This clonotype was observed many times. V is TRBV4-1 and J is TRBJ2-2, with D unresolved. This CDR3 is 13 amino acids long. The V and J ends lost 1 base and 7 bases respectively, with 7 bases between them. Looked up from germline, CDR1 is MGHRA and CDR2 is YSYEKL. The CDR3 reads CASSQGLSGELFF. The CDR3 nucleotides read TGCGCCAGCAGCCAAGGGTTAAGCGGGGAGCTGTTTTTT.

This clonotype was recorded at least ten times. The chain employs TRBV20-1 and TRBJ2-7, with 11 bases matching TRBD2. The J segment lost 3 bases and the V segment lost 6 bases, leaving 4 bases of the junction unmatched. This CDR3 is 13 amino acids long. Germline lookup yields CDR1 DFQATT and CDR2 SNEGSKA (reference sequence). The CDR3 DNA is TGCAGTGCAGGGACTAGCGGTAGCTACGAGCAGTACTTC. It encodes CSAGTSGSYEQYF.

J is TRBJ2-3 and V is TRBV5-1, with 8 bases matching TRBD2. Per the germline V gene, CDR1 is SGHRS and CDR2 is YFSETQ. V shed 5 bases, J shed 8 bases, and the junction held 10 bases outside the gene matches. CDR3 length equals 14 residues. The DNA of the CDR3 is TGCGCCAGCAGTCCCGGGGGGGTACGGGCTACGCAGTATTTT. Its translation: CASSPGGVRATQYF.

On this clonotype itself: An end of the junction differs from the germline gene, which may be a read error. V usage is TRBV7-8 and J usage is TRBJ1-1; D might be TRBD1 (5 bases). Germline CDR1 SGHVS, CDR2 FQNEAQ. The CDR3 length is 14 residues. As DNA, the CDR3 is TGTGCCAGCAGTTTAGGGTTTGGGGGGACTGAAGCTTTCTTT. Amino acids: CASSLGFGGTEAFF.

This clonotype was detected a few times. This rearrangement joins TRBV20-1 to TRBJ1-5, with a weak D call TRBD1 (6 bases). The CDR3 length is 13 residues. Germline loops: CDR1 DFQATT, CDR2 SNEGSKA (reference sequence). V was shortened by 6 bases and J by 7 bases, with 16 bases between the two germline ends. Here the CDR3 DNA reads TGCAGTGCCCAGAAGGGGGGAAACCAGCCCCAGCATTTT. It codes for CSAQKGGNQPQHF.

At least ten counts were recorded for this clonotype. V usage is TRBV20-1 and J usage is TRBJ2-7, with TRBD2 matching over 13 bases. Germline V lookup: CDR1 DFQATT, CDR2 SNEGSKA (reference sequence). This CDR3 is built from 14 residues. V lost 1 base, J lost 4 bases, and 1 base stayed unmatched. The CDR3 DNA reads as TGCAGTGCTAGAGGACTAGCGGGGGGATACGAGCAGTACTTC. Protein: CSARGLAGGYEQYF.

This clonotype was detected only a few times. The CDR3 here is CASRSQETQYF. In DNA, the CDR3 is TGTGCCAGCAGGTCCCAAGAGACCCAGTACTTC. The chain uses TRBV5-4 and TRBJ2-5, with D hard to call. Looked up from germline, CDR1 is SGHNT and CDR2 is YYREEE (reference sequence). Trimming took off 5 bases at V and 1 base at J, with 3 bases between the two ends. The CDR3 sequence is 11 residues long.

Regarding this clonotype: A much larger clone is a single base away; this may be a read error. V gene TRBV12-3 or TRBV12-4 combines with J gene TRBJ2-6, with D perhaps TRBD1 (5 bases). The CDR3 spans 13 residues. For the CDR3, the DNA is TGTGCCAGCCTTCACTCTGGGGCCAACGTCCTGGCTTTC. This translates into CASLHSGANVLAF.